This entry concerns a single T cell receptor beta chain. This entry belongs to a study of blood T cell repertoires in COVID-19. The authors' processing: It was from reference gene primer amplification that nucleated cell counts were estimated. Method: immunoSEQ multiplex PCR; TCRdb's copy keeps in-frame clones and lacks some. D and trimming were read from the DNA, whereas the V and J calls and clone size are those reported in that table. The sample includes 200,000 to 250,000 clones, roughly 81% of them seen just once. The length of the CDR3 is 12 residues. V was pared by 6 bases and J by 6 bases, with 2 bases of the junction left unmatched. CDR1 and CDR2 from the germline V gene are MGHRA and YSYEKL.

The receptor was derived from a woman in her 50s with active or convalescent COVID-19. What was sequenced was peripheral blood. The chain is built from TRBV4-1 and TRBJ2-3; TRBD2 matches at 8 bases. In DNA form, the CDR3 reads TGCGCCAGCAGTTCTAGCGGGGATACGCAGTATTTT. This gives the protein CASSSSGDTQYF.